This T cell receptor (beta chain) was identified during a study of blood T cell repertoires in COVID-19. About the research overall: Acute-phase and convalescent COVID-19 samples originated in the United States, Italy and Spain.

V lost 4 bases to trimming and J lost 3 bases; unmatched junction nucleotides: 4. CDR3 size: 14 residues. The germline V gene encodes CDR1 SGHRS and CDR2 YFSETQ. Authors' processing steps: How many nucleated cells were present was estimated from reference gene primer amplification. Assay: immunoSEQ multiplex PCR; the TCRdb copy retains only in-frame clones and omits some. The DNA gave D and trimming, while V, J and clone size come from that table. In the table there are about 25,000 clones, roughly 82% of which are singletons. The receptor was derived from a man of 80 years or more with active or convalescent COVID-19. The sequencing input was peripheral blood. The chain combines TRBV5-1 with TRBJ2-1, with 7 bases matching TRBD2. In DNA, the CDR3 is TGCGCCAGCAGCGTCGGCGGGAGCTACAATGAGCAGTTCTTC. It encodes CASSVGGSYNEQFF.